This TCR beta chain stems from a study of CD8+CD57+ T cells in acquired aplastic anemia. Study-level information: An average of roughly 3 ug of DNA was obtained from sorted CD4+ and CD8+ cells.

Whoever was chosen for sequencing had shown CD8+CD57+ cell expansion by flow cytometry. Every patient had severe acquired aplastic anemia. None of the patients had been given any therapy when their blood was sampled. Concerning this clonotype: Its antigen is as yet unknown.

General study points: Patients shared 25 to 35 CD8+ CDR3 sequences with controls.

Both TCR beta VDJ combination and CDR3 sequence profiling were carried out. Genomic DNA was the template for this profiling. TCRdb itself ran the reads through MiXCR, one entry per CDR3 protein. The repertoire holds roughly 250,000 distinct CDR3 sequences, with around 82% as singletons. Trimming pared 3 bases from V and 12 bases from J, leaving 24 bases between. Per the germline V gene, CDR1 is SGDLS and CDR2 is YYNGEE. The length of the CDR3 is 15 residues. The chain links TRBV9 to TRBJ1-2, with TRBD1 as a possible D gene (5 bases). This receptor was identified in a human donor with aplastic anemia. Sequenced sample: sorted CD4+, CD8+, or CD8+CD57+ T cells (not recorded which) from PBMCs. CDR3 protein: CASSGGTARNQPHTF. CDR3 DNA sequence: TGTGCCAGCAGCGGAGGGACCGCCCGAAATCAGCCCCACACCTTC.